This T cell receptor beta chain emerged from a study of cytomegalovirus exposure and HLA in healthy donors. The PCR contained 60 Vbeta and 13 Jbeta primers. TCRdb's copy holds only in-frame clones and misses some; the assay was immunoSEQ multiplex PCR. This table holds some 70,000 clones, 77% found once. The germline V gene encodes CDR1 SQVTM and CDR2 ANQGSEA. V was trimmed by 5 bases and J by 4 bases, leaving 8 bases between them. This CDR3 is built from 12 residues. This chain links TRBV29-1 with TRBJ2-2; D might be TRBD1 (5 bases). This TCR came from a male donor in good health and CMV-seropositive. Sequenced material: PBMCs. CDR3 nucleotides: TGCAGCGTTTGGCAGGGCACCGGGGAGCTGTTTTTT. It translates to CSVWQGTGELFF.